A selection of T cell receptor beta chains follows, all from one sample in a study of technical replicates of blood from several donors. Clones were sequenced by immunoSEQ multiplex PCR, and TCRdb holds only the in-frame ones, with some missing. The sample yields approximately 51,000 clones, about 93% seen once. The sequencing sample was made of PBMCs. These receptor sequences come from a human donor in good health. Some clones in this sample may be carry-over from other donors' samples. Each CDR3 is given without its conserved first and last residue. The D gene is left open where the match is weak. Clone size is stated in some rows and not others, as once, few, many or a class when expanded.

j_gene: TRBJ1-5; d_gene: NA; abundance: NA; v_gene: TRBV4-1; CDR3aa: ASSQGWSGRNQPQH
j_gene: TRBJ2-1; d_gene: TRBD1; abundance: once; v_gene: TRBV6-6; CDR3aa: ASSSPTGILNEQF
j_gene: TRBJ1-6; d_gene: NA; abundance: NA; v_gene: TRBV7-8; CDR3aa: ASSQAAISYNSPLH
j_gene: TRBJ2-7; d_gene: NA; abundance: NA; v_gene: TRBV2; CDR3aa: ASSGLLTGNEQY
j_gene: TRBJ1-5; d_gene: TRBD1; abundance: NA; v_gene: TRBV6-5; CDR3aa: ASSYSTGGNQPQH
j_gene: TRBJ2-1; d_gene: TRBD2; abundance: NA; v_gene: TRBV4-2; CDR3aa: ASSQVLLAGSEQF
j_gene: TRBJ2-7; d_gene: TRBD1; abundance: NA; v_gene: TRBV9; CDR3aa: ASRHWDSLYEQY
j_gene: TRBJ1-2; d_gene: TRBD1; abundance: NA; v_gene: TRBV6-5; CDR3aa: ASSQMAGGGYGYT
j_gene: TRBJ1-2; d_gene: NA; abundance: NA; v_gene: TRBV5-1; CDR3aa: ASSLATDSNYGYT
j_gene: TRBJ2-7; d_gene: TRBD2; abundance: NA; v_gene: TRBV4-2; CDR3aa: ASSQEGGGGGALYEQY
j_gene: TRBJ2-7; d_gene: NA; abundance: NA; v_gene: TRBV14; CDR3aa: ASSQARGFYEQY
j_gene: TRBJ2-3; d_gene: TRBD2; abundance: NA; v_gene: TRBV4-3; CDR3aa: ASSQDLVETSGTDTQY
j_gene: TRBJ2-3; d_gene: TRBD1; abundance: NA; v_gene: TRBV7-2; CDR3aa: ASSIDRATDTQY
j_gene: TRBJ2-7; d_gene: TRBD2; abundance: NA; v_gene: TRBV7-9; CDR3aa: ASSYTSGGNEQY
j_gene: TRBJ2-5; d_gene: TRBD1; abundance: NA; v_gene: TRBV9; CDR3aa: ASSVGGTGEWTQY
j_gene: TRBJ1-2; d_gene: NA; abundance: NA; v_gene: TRBV4-2; CDR3aa: ASSQEASQGYGYT
j_gene: TRBJ2-2; d_gene: TRBD2; abundance: NA; v_gene: TRBV5-6; CDR3aa: ASSDRGGWDTGELF
j_gene: TRBJ2-2; d_gene: NA; abundance: NA; v_gene: TRBV13; CDR3aa: ASSWIGTNTGELF
j_gene: TRBJ2-5; d_gene: TRBD1; abundance: NA; v_gene: TRBV5-6; CDR3aa: ASSIIGTAKGETQY
j_gene: TRBJ2-2; d_gene: TRBD2; abundance: NA; v_gene: TRBV15; CDR3aa: ATSTPGLAGANTGELF
j_gene: TRBJ2-3; d_gene: NA; abundance: NA; v_gene: TRBV7-8; CDR3aa: ASSLADTQY
j_gene: TRBJ2-5; d_gene: TRBD2; abundance: NA; v_gene: TRBV14; CDR3aa: ASSQEGGETQY
j_gene: TRBJ1-1; d_gene: NA; abundance: once; v_gene: TRBV29-1; CDR3aa: SVEGLPGDTEAF
j_gene: TRBJ2-1; d_gene: TRBD2; abundance: NA; v_gene: TRBV7-2; CDR3aa: ASSLGGRGSYEQF
j_gene: TRBJ2-3; d_gene: TRBD2; abundance: NA; v_gene: TRBV7-9; CDR3aa: ASRQTGLDTDTQY
j_gene: TRBJ1-2; d_gene: NA; abundance: NA; v_gene: TRBV10-3; CDR3aa: ATSYDSSFNYGYT
j_gene: TRBJ1-6; d_gene: TRBD1; abundance: few; v_gene: TRBV4-1; CDR3aa: ASSQDTGVGSPLH
j_gene: TRBJ1-5; d_gene: NA; abundance: NA; v_gene: TRBV5-1; CDR3aa: ASSLDSTNQPQH
j_gene: TRBJ2-7; d_gene: TRBD1; abundance: NA; v_gene: TRBV5-1; CDR3aa: ASSRSDRPYEQY
j_gene: TRBJ2-7; d_gene: NA; abundance: NA; v_gene: TRBV11-3; CDR3aa: ASSQDGDYEQY
j_gene: TRBJ2-4; d_gene: TRBD2; abundance: NA; v_gene: TRBV6-1; CDR3aa: ASSVSSGGVEGKNIQY
j_gene: TRBJ2-7; d_gene: TRBD1; abundance: NA; v_gene: TRBV5-1; CDR3aa: ASSRTGDATYEQY
j_gene: TRBJ2-7; d_gene: NA; abundance: NA; v_gene: TRBV29-1; CDR3aa: SVGEREQY
j_gene: TRBJ2-6; d_gene: TRBD2; abundance: NA; v_gene: TRBV16; CDR3aa: ASSQSSAGASGANVLT
j_gene: TRBJ1-3; d_gene: NA; abundance: NA; v_gene: TRBV6-5; CDR3aa: ASSGQRSGNTIY
j_gene: TRBJ2-3; d_gene: TRBD2; abundance: NA; v_gene: TRBV30; CDR3aa: AWSRETSGWADTQY
j_gene: TRBJ1-5; d_gene: TRBD1; abundance: NA; v_gene: TRBV7-2; CDR3aa: ASSPTGGLGQPQH
j_gene: TRBJ1-3; d_gene: NA; abundance: few; v_gene: TRBV6-1; CDR3aa: ASSVKGESGNTIY
j_gene: TRBJ1-1; d_gene: NA; abundance: once; v_gene: TRBV11-1; CDR3aa: ASSRQENTEAF